This T cell receptor (beta chain) was captured by sequencing in a study of blood T cell repertoires in COVID-19. In the authors' methods: Counts of nucleated cells, estimated from reference gene primer amplification, were obtained. Produced via immunoSEQ multiplex PCR; TCRdb's table is partial and in-frame only. The V and J calls and the clone size are those of that table, but D and trimming were determined from the DNA. The table records hundreds of thousands of clones, 87% of them present only once. Allocation to cohorts depended on clinical history reported by the participants. V was clipped by 0 bases and J by 6 bases; unmatched bases: 4. CDR3 length: 15 residues. Germline V gene lookup returns CDR1 LGHNA and CDR2 YSLEER.

The origin of this receptor is a woman between 18 and 30 years old with acute COVID-19. The specimen sequenced was PBMCs or T cells enriched from blood (not recorded which). The gene calls are TRBV4-3 and TRBJ2-7, with 11 bases that match TRBD2. CDR3 amino acids: CASSQDSSGRFEQYF. In DNA, the CDR3 is TGCGCCAGCAGCCAAGATTCTAGCGGGAGGTTCGAGCAGTACTTC.